The next 14 T cell receptor beta chains were all read from a single sample in a study of blood T cell repertoires in COVID-19. Some clones are missing from TCRdb's copy, which holds only in-frame ones; the method was immunoSEQ multiplex PCR. The repertoire holds approximately 230,000 clones, with just over 85% as singletons. Sample: peripheral blood. The source of these receptors is a young man who had recovered from COVID-19.

The V gene is TRBV30, the J gene TRBJ2-3; D unresolved. V shed 3 bases and J shed 1 base, with 11 bases lying between them. The CDR3 loop spans 14 amino acids. Germline CDR1 GTSNPN, CDR2 SVGIG (reference sequence). The CDR3 nucleotides read TGTGCCTGGAGCGCTAGTCTTGGCACAGATACGCAGTATTTT. Its translation: CAWSASLGTDTQYF. Full variable domain (missing parts from reference TRBV30 and TRBJ2-3): SQTIHQWPATLVQPVGSPLSLECTVEGTSNPNLYWYRQAAGRGLQLLFYSVGIGQISSEVPQNLSASRPQDRQFILSSKKLLLSDSGFYLCAWSASLGTDTQYFGPGTRLTVL.

This chain connects TRBV7-7 to TRBJ2-2, with TRBD1 as a possible D gene (7 bases). This CDR3 is built from 15 residues. The V end lost 2 bases, the J end lost 4 bases, and 11 bases lay between the germline ends. Looked up from germline, CDR1 is SSHAT and CDR2 is FNYEAQ (reference sequence). Written as DNA, the CDR3 is TGTGCCAGCAGCTTAAATCAGGGGGGCACCGGGGAGCTGTTTTTT. It is translated as CASSLNQGGTGELFF.

The chain joins TRBV18 to TRBJ2-1; perhaps TRBD1 as D (6 bases). The V end lost 3 bases, the J end lost 8 bases, and 8 bases lay between the germline ends. The CDR3 runs 12 residues. Germline CDR1 and CDR2: KGHSH and LQKENI. DNA of the CDR3: TGTGCCAGCTCACCGTACAGGGATGAGCAGTTCTTC. Protein sequence: CASSPYRDEQFF.

The V gene is TRBV4-3, the J gene TRBJ1-4; D unclear. Per the germline V gene, CDR1 is LGHNA and CDR2 is YSLEER. V was cut by 4 bases and J by 8 bases, with 20 bases left in between. The CDR3 sequence is 16 residues long. Here the CDR3 DNA reads TGCGCCAGCAGCCTTGCTTTGTCCCCTCTGCGGGAAAAACTGTTTTTT. Translation gives CASSLALSPLREKLFF.

The rearrangement uses TRBV5-6 and TRBJ1-2; D is possibly TRBD1 (6 bases). CDR1 and CDR2 from the germline V gene are SGHDT and YYEEEE. V was shortened by 2 bases and J by 8 bases, with 13 bases between the two germline ends. The CDR3 is made up of 13 amino acids. The CDR3, as DNA: TGTGCCAGCAGCTTTCAGGCTAGGGGGGGCTACACCTTC. Amino acid sequence: CASSFQARGGYTF.

The chain links TRBV10-1 to TRBJ2-1, with TRBD1 matching 8 bases. Germline V gene lookup returns CDR1 WNHNN and CDR2 SYGVQD (reference sequence). Trimming took 5 bases from V and 5 from J; bases not matched to a gene: 5. This CDR3 has 14 amino acids. CDR3 residues: CASSRQGLDNEQFF. The DNA for the CDR3 is TGCGCCAGCAGTAGACAGGGGCTGGACAATGAGCAGTTCTTC.

This sequence joins TRBV5-1 and TRBJ2-1, with D maybe TRBD1 (6 bases). Trimming left V 0 bases short and J 7 bases short, with 17 bases between. CDR1 SGHRS and CDR2 YFSETQ come from the germline V gene. The CDR3 is made up of 16 amino acids. CDR3 in amino acids: CASSLERQGNRNEQFF. The CDR3 DNA follows: TGCGCCAGCAGCTTGGAACGGCAGGGGAATCGGAATGAGCAGTTCTTC.

This chain links TRBV7-6 with TRBJ1-3, with D possibly TRBD1 on 5 matching bases. Germline CDR1 and CDR2: SGHVS and FNYEAQ. The CDR3 contains 15 residues. Trimming took off 5 bases at V and 3 bases at J, with 14 bases between the two ends. The CDR3, as DNA: TGTGCCAGCAGCCCGTGGTCAGGGAATGGAAACACCATATATTTT. This translates into CASSPWSGNGNTIYF.

The genes are TRBV9 and TRBJ1-6, with D possibly TRBD1 on 6 matching bases. Germline V gene data show CDR1 as SGDLS and CDR2 as YYNGEE. There are 14 residues in the CDR3. Trimming cost V 0 bases and J 8 bases, with 9 bases left between them. In DNA form, the CDR3 reads TGTGCCAGCAGCGTAGAACAGGGTGATTCACCCCTCCACTTT. This codes for CASSVEQGDSPLHF.

The chain is built from TRBV25-1 and TRBJ2-1; weak D call: TRBD2 (8 bases). This CDR3 comprises 16 residues. Per the germline V gene, CDR1 is MGHDK and CDR2 is SYGVNS. Trimming pared 1 base from V and 8 bases from J, leaving 18 bases between. The CDR3 reads CASSESGGDSRHEQFF. The CDR3 bases are TGTGCCAGCAGTGAATCCGGGGGGGACAGTAGGCATGAGCAGTTCTTC. Full variable domain (rest looked up from reference TRBV25-1 and TRBJ2-1): EADIYQTPRYLVIGTGKKITLECSQTMGHDKMYWYQQDPGMELHLIHYSYGVNSTEKGDLSSESTVSRIRTEHFPLTLESARPSHTSQYLCASSESGGDSRHEQFFGPGTRLTVL.

The table lists this clone with a few counts. The rearrangement joins TRBV6-5 to TRBJ1-1; D uncertain. Trimming took 7 bases from V and 1 from J, leaving 10 bases between them. This CDR3 comprises 13 residues. Germline CDR1 MNHEY, CDR2 SVGAGI. In DNA form, the CDR3 reads TGTGCCAGCACGGAACAGCCGAACACTGAAGCTTTCTTT. Encoded protein: CASTEQPNTEAFF.

This sequence joins TRBV15 and TRBJ2-7, with a tentative D call TRBD1 (6 bases). This CDR3 spans 14 amino acids. CDR1 and CDR2 from the germline V gene are LNHNV and YYDKDF (reference sequence). Trimming shortened V by 2 bases and J by 1 base, and 9 bases separated the two germline ends. For the CDR3, the DNA is TGTGCCACCAGCAGACAGGGGCCTTCCTACGAGCAGTACTTC. It specifies CATSRQGPSYEQYF.

This chain links TRBV12-3 or TRBV12-4 with TRBJ1-2; D is unresolved. Trimming left V 6 bases short and J 4 bases short, with 12 bases between. The CDR3 runs to 13 residues. DNA of the CDR3: TGTGCCAGCAGCCCCAGAGGATCCTATGGCTACACCTTC. Translating it yields CASSPRGSYGYTF.

This clone was observed a single time. The chain joins TRBV20-1 to TRBJ2-1, with 8 bases matching TRBD2. Germline CDR1 is DFQATT and CDR2 is SNEGSKA (reference sequence). The CDR3 extends over 14 amino acids. With 3 bases clipped from V and 7 bases from J, the junction kept 8 bases outside the gene matches. CDR3 loop: CSASRTGGRNEQFF. Here the CDR3 DNA reads TGCAGTGCTAGTAGGACGGGGGGGAGAAATGAGCAGTTCTTC.